A single sample is the source of the 20 T cell receptor beta chains below, sequenced in a study of blood T cell repertoires in COVID-19. Profiled with immunoSEQ multiplex PCR; TCRdb holds only in-frame clones, not every one. The repertoire holds around 100,000 clones, with approximately 84% as singletons. The sample was peripheral blood. The receptors here all came from a woman aged 55-69 years with acute or convalescent COVID-19.

This clone has a single count. The chain recombines TRBV11-2 with TRBJ1-6, with 7 positions matching TRBD1. This CDR3 spans 16 amino acids. Germline values: CDR1 SGHAT, CDR2 FQNNGV. V lost 5 bases and J lost 9; bases outside the gene matches: 13. Here the CDR3 reads CASSTLTGARGSPLHF. In DNA form, the CDR3 reads TGTGCCAGCAGCACCCTCACAGGGGCGCGCGGTTCACCCCTCCACTTT.

This clone showed up just once. Written as DNA, the CDR3 is TGTGCCAGCAGCTCCGACAGATCCGGGGCTTTCTTT. Amino acid sequence: CASSSDRSGAFF. This sequence joins TRBV11-3 and TRBJ1-1; tentative D call: TRBD1 (5 bases). Germline CDR1 SGHNT, CDR2 YENEEA. Trimming left V 4 bases short and J 11 bases short, with 14 bases between. There are 12 residues in the CDR3.

V usage is TRBV5-1 and J usage is TRBJ2-7; D may be TRBD1 (6 bases). Deletions cut 4 bases from V and 5 bases from J, with 16 bases between. Germline CDR1 SGHRS, CDR2 YFSETQ. The CDR3 runs 14 residues. CDR3 sequence reads: CASSGGPGDDEQYF. Written as DNA, the CDR3 is TGCGCCAGCAGCGGGGGCCCCGGGGACGACGAGCAGTACTTC.

The gene calls are TRBV18 and TRBJ1-1; D not resolved. The ends were cut back, 2 bases at V and 1 base at J, with 5 bases in the middle. The CDR3 is made up of 13 amino acids. CDR1 is KGHSH, CDR2 LQKENI, per germline. CDR3: CASSPEKNTEAFF. CDR3 sequence (DNA): TGTGCCAGCTCACCAGAGAAGAACACTGAAGCTTTCTTT.

The rearrangement uses TRBV28 and TRBJ2-7; TRBD2 is a possible D gene (6 bases). The germline gives CDR1 MDHEN, CDR2 SYDVKM. The V and J ends lost 5 bases and 1 base respectively, with 21 bases between them. The CDR3 loop spans 17 amino acids. CDR3 bases: TGTGCCAGCAGTCCGCTCGGGGGTCCGCCTACATCCTACGAGCAGTACTTC. This encodes CASSPLGGPPTSYEQYF.

The gene calls are TRBV29-1 and TRBJ1-1, with D perhaps TRBD1 (5 bases). Trimming stripped 4 bases from V and 6 bases from J, with 9 bases between. The CDR3 length is 11 residues. Germline V gives CDR1 SQVTM, CDR2 ANQGSEA. CDR3 DNA sequence: TGCAGCGTTGTGGCGGGACCTGAAGCTTTCTTT. Its protein is CSVVAGPEAFF.

This rearrangement joins TRBV18 to TRBJ1-1, with D possibly matching TRBD1 (6 bases). Trimming removed 6 bases at V and 1 base at J, with 15 bases between. CDR3 length: 15 residues. Germline V gene data show CDR1 as KGHSH and CDR2 as LQKENI. The CDR3 reads CASSLNRAQNTEAFF. CDR3 coding DNA: TGTGCCAGCTCTTTGAACAGGGCCCAGAACACTGAAGCTTTCTTT.

The chain carries TRBV19 and TRBJ1-3; 9 nucleotides agree with TRBD1. CDR3 length equals 15 residues. CDR1 is LNHDA and CDR2 is SQIVND in the germline V gene (reference sequence). The V and J ends lost 5 bases and 2 bases, in that order; junction bases with no gene match: 4. CDR3 protein: CASSRDRATGNTIYF. In DNA form, the CDR3 reads TGTGCCAGTAGTCGGGACAGGGCTACTGGAAACACCATATATTTT.

The CDR3 region is CSVLPGAANEKLFF. CDR3 DNA sequence: TGCAGCGTACTTCCCGGAGCGGCTAATGAAAAACTGTTTTTT. This rearrangement joins TRBV29-1 to TRBJ1-4; D gene uncertain. The CDR3 consists of 14 residues. Trimming cost V 6 bases and J 3 bases, with 14 bases left between them. Germline values: CDR1 SQVTM, CDR2 ANQGSEA.

V gene TRBV18 combines with J gene TRBJ1-1, with a tentative D call TRBD1 (6 bases). The ends were cut back, 4 bases at V and 0 bases at J, with 15 bases in the middle. Germline lookup yields CDR1 KGHSH and CDR2 LQKENI. CDR3 length equals 16 residues. The CDR3 is CASSQVRGVMNTEAFF. CDR3 bases: TGTGCCAGCTCACAGGTCAGGGGCGTCATGAACACTGAAGCTTTCTTT. Variable domain in full (rest from reference TRBV18 and TRBJ1-1): NAGVMQNPRHLVRRRGQEARLRCSPMKGHSHVYWYRQLPEEGLKFMVYLQKENIIDESGMPKERFSAEFPKEGPSILRIQQVVRGDSAAYFCASSQVRGVMNTEAFFGQGTRLTVV.

The chain employs TRBV4-1 and TRBJ2-7, with TRBD1 matching 9 bases. After removal of 0 bases from V and 2 bases from J, the junction contained 8 bases not matched to a gene. This CDR3 has 17 amino acids. Germline values: CDR1 MGHRA, CDR2 YSYEKL. The CDR3 region has the DNA TGCGCCAGCAGCCAAGATAAGGGGACAGGGAGCCCCTACGAGCAGTACTTC. It yields the protein CASSQDKGTGSPYEQYF.

The chain joins TRBV5-4 to TRBJ2-5; 7 nucleotides align to TRBD1. Germline V gene sequence: CDR1 SGHNT, CDR2 YYREEE (reference sequence). V gave up 4 bases and J gave up 5 bases; unmatched junction bases: 8. The CDR3 length is 14 residues. CDR3 region: CASSPTGPGETQYF. The CDR3 nucleotides are TGTGCCAGCAGCCCGACAGGGCCAGGGGAGACCCAGTACTTC.

V and J are TRBV2 and TRBJ1-3; no clear D. Trimming cost V 5 bases and J 4 bases, with 9 bases left between them. There are 13 residues in the CDR3. Germline CDR1 and CDR2: SNHLY and FYNNEI. DNA of the CDR3: TGTGCCAGCAGTTCTTCCCCCGGAAACACCATATATTTT. Translation gives CASSSSPGNTIYF.

This chain joins TRBV6-5 and TRBJ2-7; D perhaps matches TRBD1 (5 bases). Trimming removed 4 bases at V and 10 bases at J, with 11 bases between. Germline loops: CDR1 MNHEY, CDR2 SVGAGI. The CDR3 totals 11 residues. Written as DNA, the CDR3 is TGTGCCAGCAGTTGGGGCAGGGAACAGTACTTC. This translates into CASSWGREQYF.

This clone was seen only once. The chain recombines TRBV2 with TRBJ2-1; TRBD2 aligns across 12 bases. The CDR3 is made up of 15 amino acids. V was pared by 6 bases and J by 5 bases, with 5 bases of the junction left unmatched. The germline gives CDR1 SNHLY, CDR2 FYNNEI. CDR3 region: CASSKWTSGNNEQFF. CDR3 sequence (DNA): TGTGCCAGCAGCAAGTGGACTAGCGGGAACAATGAGCAGTTCTTC.

This rearrangement joins TRBV5-1 to TRBJ2-1, with D perhaps TRBD2 (5 bases). In germline, CDR1 is SGHRS, CDR2 YFSETQ. The CDR3 runs to 15 residues. The germline V and J ends were trimmed by 0 bases and 8 bases, with 15 bases remaining between them. The CDR3 loop is CASSLEGRPRDEQFF. CDR3 coding DNA: TGCGCCAGCAGCTTGGAGGGCAGGCCGAGGGATGAGCAGTTCTTC.

This clone showed up just once. The rearrangement joins TRBV28 to TRBJ2-5; TRBD1 matches 7 bases. The CDR3 runs to 17 residues. CDR1 and CDR2 (germline): MDHEN, SYDVKM. Trimming cost V 7 bases and J 5 bases; bases outside gene matches: 19. The CDR3 here is CASMGTRGRPQGETQYF. Here the CDR3 DNA reads TGTGCCAGCATGGGGACGAGGGGGCGCCCCCAGGGGGAGACCCAGTACTTC.

V usage is TRBV18 and J usage is TRBJ1-2; 9 bases are a match to TRBD1. In germline, CDR1 is KGHSH, CDR2 LQKENI. The V segment lost 3 bases and the J segment 7 bases; nucleotides outside the gene matches: 6. The CDR3 is 14 amino acids. For the CDR3, the DNA is TGTGCCAGCTCACCTTCGACAGGGGGTGGTGGCTACACCTTC. Amino acid sequence: CASSPSTGGGGYTF.

The sample holds one count of this clone. This chain uses TRBV7-9 with TRBJ1-2, with TRBD1 as a possible D gene (5 bases). Germline lookup yields CDR1 SEHNR and CDR2 FQNEAQ (reference sequence). Trimming removed 2 bases from V and 4 bases from J, with 11 bases in between. CDR3 size: 14 residues. CDR3 protein: CASSLSGGFYGYTF. CDR3 sequence (DNA): TGTGCCAGCAGCTTATCGGGGGGTTTCTATGGCTACACCTTC.

This chain joins TRBV24-1 and TRBJ2-1; TRBD1 matches 11 bases. J lost 11 bases, V lost 7 bases, and 6 bases had no gene match. CDR1 is KGHDR and CDR2 is SFDVKD in the germline V gene. CDR3 length: 13 residues. The CDR3 protein is CATSPGTGGKQFF. In DNA form, the CDR3 reads TGTGCCACCAGCCCCGGGACAGGGGGTAAGCAGTTCTTC.